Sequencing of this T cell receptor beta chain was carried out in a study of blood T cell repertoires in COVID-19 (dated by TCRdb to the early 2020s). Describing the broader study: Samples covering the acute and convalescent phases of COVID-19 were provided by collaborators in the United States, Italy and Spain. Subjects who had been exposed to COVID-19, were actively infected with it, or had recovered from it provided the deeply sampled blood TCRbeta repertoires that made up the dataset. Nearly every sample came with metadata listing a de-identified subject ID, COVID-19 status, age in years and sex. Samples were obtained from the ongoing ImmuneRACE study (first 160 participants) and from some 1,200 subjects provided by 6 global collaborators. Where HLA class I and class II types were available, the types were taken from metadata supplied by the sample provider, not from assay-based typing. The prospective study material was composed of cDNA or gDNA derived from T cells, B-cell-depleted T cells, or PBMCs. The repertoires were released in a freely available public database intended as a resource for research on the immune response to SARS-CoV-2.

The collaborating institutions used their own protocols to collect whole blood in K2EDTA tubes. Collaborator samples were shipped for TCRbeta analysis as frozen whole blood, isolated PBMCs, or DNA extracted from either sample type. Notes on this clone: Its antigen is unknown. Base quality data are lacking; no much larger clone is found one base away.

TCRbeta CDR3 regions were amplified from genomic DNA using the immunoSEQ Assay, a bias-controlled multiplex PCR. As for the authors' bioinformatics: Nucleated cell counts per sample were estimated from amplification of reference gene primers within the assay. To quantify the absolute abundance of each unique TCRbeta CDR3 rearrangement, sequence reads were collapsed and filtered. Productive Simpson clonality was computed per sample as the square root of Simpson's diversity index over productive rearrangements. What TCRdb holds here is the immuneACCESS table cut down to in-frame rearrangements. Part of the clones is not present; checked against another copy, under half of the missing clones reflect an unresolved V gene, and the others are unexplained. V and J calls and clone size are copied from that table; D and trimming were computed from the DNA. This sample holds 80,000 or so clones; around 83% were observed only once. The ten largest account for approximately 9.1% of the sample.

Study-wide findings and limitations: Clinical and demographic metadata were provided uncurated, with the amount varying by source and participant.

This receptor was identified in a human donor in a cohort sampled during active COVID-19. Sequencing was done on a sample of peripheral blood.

CDR3 loop: CASSLDRGADTQYF. The sequenced DNA is TGTGCCAGCAGCTTGGACAGGGGCGCAGATACGCAGTATTTT. This sequence uses TRBV6-5 and TRBJ2-3, with TRBD1 identical over 9 junction bases. The CDR3 goes from the cysteine to the phenylalanine over 14 residues. CDR3 DNA only is kept here, 42 bases in frame from base 1. CDR1 MNHEY and CDR2 SVGAGI are derived from the germline V gene. The germline V end is reduced by 6 bases and the J end by 4 bases; junction bases left unmatched: 5.